These 23 T cell receptor beta chains came from one sample sequenced in a study of blood T cell repertoires in COVID-19. Here immunoSEQ multiplex PCR was the method, and the copy in TCRdb shows in-frame clones only, minus some. The sample has hundreds of thousands of clones, about 89% seen once. The sequenced material came from peripheral blood. Receptors originate from a woman aged 30 to 39 with acute or convalescent COVID-19.

CDR3 sequence: CSAPLNTEAFF. The CDR3 DNA is TGCAGTGCCCCCCTTAACACTGAAGCTTTCTTT. The rearrangement joins TRBV20-1 to TRBJ1-1; D is uncertain. V was shortened by 6 bases and J by 2 bases, with 7 bases between the two germline ends. This CDR3 comprises 11 residues. Germline V gene lookup returns CDR1 DFQATT and CDR2 SNEGSKA (reference sequence).

The chain has TRBV9 and TRBJ1-6, with D hard to call. This CDR3 has 14 residues. V was clipped by 4 bases and J by 5 bases, with 10 bases between them. Germline values: CDR1 SGDLS, CDR2 YYNGEE. The CDR3 loop is CASSSTADNSPLHF. The CDR3 nucleotides are TGTGCCAGCAGCTCAACAGCGGATAATTCACCCCTCCACTTT.

This chain uses TRBV6-5 with TRBJ2-3; D may be TRBD2 (6 bases). This CDR3 region has 14 residues. Germline CDR1 is MNHEY and CDR2 is SVGAGI. V lost 4 bases and J lost 2, with 10 bases in between. The CDR3: CASSSEGLTDTQYF. The CDR3 bases are TGTGCCAGCAGTTCGGAGGGGCTCACAGATACGCAGTATTTT.

This chain connects TRBV18 to TRBJ1-3, with 7 nucleotides matching TRBD1. The germline V gene has CDR1 KGHSH and CDR2 LQKENI. This CDR3 spans 16 amino acids. Trimming cost V 4 bases and J 0 bases; bases outside gene matches: 6. Here the CDR3 reads CASSQNRDSSGNTIYF. CDR3 DNA: TGTGCCAGCTCACAAAACCGGGACAGCTCTGGAAACACCATATATTTT.

The genes are TRBV10-3 and TRBJ2-7; D unresolved. The germline V and J ends were trimmed by 4 bases and 4 bases, with 8 bases remaining between them. This CDR3 contains 12 residues. Per germline, CDR1 ENHRY and CDR2 SYGVKD. The CDR3 nucleotides read TGTGCCATCAGTGTACCCGGTTACGAGCAGTACTTC. Its translation: CAISVPGYEQYF.

The V and J genes are TRBV30 and TRBJ1-5, with a tentative D call TRBD1 (6 bases). V was clipped by 0 bases and J by 4 bases, with 10 bases between them. This CDR3 has 14 residues. CDR1 and CDR2 from the germline V gene are GTSNPN and SVGIG (reference sequence). The CDR3 reads CAWSVGGANQPQHF. In DNA, the CDR3 is TGTGCCTGGAGTGTAGGGGGGGCTAATCAGCCCCAGCATTTT. The full variable domain, rest sourced from reference TRBV30 and TRBJ1-5, is SQTIHQWPATLVQPVGSPLSLECTVEGTSNPNLYWYRQAAGRGLQLLFYSVGIGQISSEVPQNLSASRPQDRQFILSSKKLLLSDSGFYLCAWSVGGANQPQHFGDGTRLSIL.

The chain links TRBV27 to TRBJ1-1, with D perhaps TRBD1 (5 bases). There are 14 residues in the CDR3. Between the trimmed V and J ends, which lost 2 bases and 4 bases, there was a span of 11 bases. Germline V gene data show CDR1 as MNHEY and CDR2 as SMNVEV (reference sequence). CDR3 nucleotides: TGTGCCAGCAGTTTACACAGGAGTATCACTGAAGCTTTCTTT. Its protein is CASSLHRSITEAFF.

The table lists this clone with a count of one. Here the CDR3 reads CASSWGQGFSDEQFF. The CDR3, as DNA: TGTGCCAGCAGTTGGGGACAGGGGTTTTCGGATGAGCAGTTCTTC. This chain connects TRBV7-9 to TRBJ2-1; TRBD1 matches 10 bases. After removal of 6 bases from V and 8 bases from J, the junction contained 10 bases not matched to a gene. The CDR3 runs 15 residues. The germline gives CDR1 SEHNR, CDR2 FQNEAQ (reference sequence).

The chain carries TRBV6-1 and TRBJ2-5; the match to TRBD2 covers 11 bases. The germline V gene has CDR1 MNHNS and CDR2 SASEGT. V lost 3 bases, J lost 0 bases, and 9 bases stayed unmatched. CDR3 length: 18 amino acids. Here the CDR3 reads CASSEVTSGDRYQETQYF. DNA of the CDR3: TGTGCCAGCAGTGAGGTGACTAGCGGGGATCGTTACCAAGAGACCCAGTACTTC.

The chain combines TRBV29-1 with TRBJ2-3; 9 bases agree with TRBD1. Germline loops: CDR1 SQVTM, CDR2 ANQGSEA. CDR3 length: 14 residues. Unmatched junction bases numbered 5, after V lost 7 bases and J lost 0 bases. This chain's CDR3 is CSGGDRASTDTQYF. The CDR3 DNA sequence: TGCAGCGGGGGGGACAGGGCTAGCACAGATACGCAGTATTTT.

The V and J genes are TRBV4-1 and TRBJ1-1, with D possibly TRBD1 on 5 matching bases. The V end lost 1 base, the J end lost 1 base, and 7 bases lay between the germline ends. The CDR3 consists of 14 residues. The germline gives CDR1 MGHRA, CDR2 YSYEKL. For the CDR3, the DNA is TGCGCCAGCAGCCAAGTAGGGGCGAACACTGAAGCTTTCTTT. Its translation: CASSQVGANTEAFF.

The V gene is TRBV9, the J gene TRBJ2-2, with D possibly TRBD2 on 7 matching bases. V gave up 3 bases and J gave up 8 bases, with 11 bases separating them. There are 13 residues in the CDR3. Germline assignment: CDR1 SGDLS and CDR2 YYNGEE. CDR3 loop: CASSGGGAGELFF. In nucleotides, the CDR3 is TGTGCCAGCAGCGGAGGGGGGGCAGGGGAGCTGTTTTTT. Combining the CDR3 with reference TRBV9 and TRBJ2-2 gives the whole variable domain DSGVTQTPKHLITATGQRVTLRCSPRSGDLSVYWYQQSLDQGLQFLIQYYNGEERAKGNILERFSAQQFPDLHSELNLSSLELGDSALYFCASSGGGAGELFFGEGSRLTVL.

This chain uses TRBV5-1 with TRBJ1-6; TRBD1 matches at 8 bases. CDR1 and CDR2 from the germline V gene are SGHRS and YFSETQ. This CDR3 spans 14 amino acids. With V trimmed by 4 bases and J by 10 bases, 7 bases remained unmatched. The chain's CDR3 is CASSTGQGKSPLHF. The CDR3 DNA sequence: TGCGCCAGCAGCACCGGACAGGGAAAGTCACCCCTCCACTTT. Filled out from reference TRBV5-1 and TRBJ1-6, the complete variable domain reads KAGVTQTPRYLIKTRGQQVTLSCSPISGHRSVSWYQQTPGQGLQFLFEYFSETQRNKGNFPGRFSGRQFSNSRSEMNVSTLELGDSALYLCASSTGQGKSPLHFGNGTRLTVT.

The chain carries TRBV15 and TRBJ1-1; 7 bases align to TRBD1. The CDR3 extends over 14 amino acids. The V and J ends lost 4 bases and 0 bases, in that order; junction bases with no gene match: 2. Germline assignment: CDR1 LNHNV and CDR2 YYDKDF (reference sequence). As DNA, the CDR3 is TGTGCCACCAGCATGGGACAGCTGAACACTGAAGCTTTCTTT. As protein: CATSMGQLNTEAFF.

The gene calls are TRBV2 and TRBJ1-5; D possibly corresponds to TRBD1 (6 bases). The CDR3 totals 16 residues. The V and J ends lost 3 bases and 3 bases respectively, with 15 bases between them. CDR1 and CDR2 from the germline V gene are SNHLY and FYNNEI. The CDR3 DNA sequence: TGTGCCAGCAGTGACCTGGACAGAAAGGTCAATCAGCCCCAGCATTTT. Protein: CASSDLDRKVNQPQHF.

The rearrangement links TRBV7-9 to TRBJ2-2, with 11 nucleotides matching TRBD2. This CDR3 is 16 amino acids long. The germline gives CDR1 SEHNR, CDR2 FQNEAQ (reference sequence). Trimming removed 6 bases from V and 1 base from J; junction bases left unmatched: 4. The CDR3 DNA follows: TGTGCCAGCAGGTGGACTAGCGGGCTGAACACCGGGGAGCTGTTTTTT. Its protein is CASRWTSGLNTGELFF.

This CDR3 is CASSQDSTGTAVLGGYGYTF. The CDR3 DNA reads as TGTGCCAGCAGCCAAGATTCGACCGGGACAGCGGTTTTGGGGGGCTATGGCTACACCTTC. This chain joins TRBV4-2 and TRBJ1-2; 7 positions match TRBD1. Germline V gene data show CDR1 as LGHNA and CDR2 as YNFKEQ. The CDR3 is made up of 20 amino acids. V was clipped by 0 bases and J by 4 bases; unmatched bases: 20.

This chain joins TRBV5-1 and TRBJ2-1; 9 positions match TRBD1. The J segment lost 7 bases and the V segment lost 3 bases, leaving 5 bases of the junction unmatched. Per the germline V gene, CDR1 is SGHRS and CDR2 is YFSETQ. This CDR3 has 14 amino acids. CDR3: CASSSDRGWNEQFF. The CDR3 nucleotides are TGCGCCAGCAGCTCGGACAGGGGATGGAATGAGCAGTTCTTC.

The rearrangement joins TRBV5-1 to TRBJ1-3; a weak D match, TRBD1 (6 bases). V dropped 4 bases and J dropped 4 bases, with 21 bases sitting between them. The CDR3 loop spans 17 amino acids. Germline lookup yields CDR1 SGHRS and CDR2 YFSETQ. The CDR3 nucleotides read TGCGCCAGCAGCCTACCGGACAGAACAGGGTCCGGAAACACCATATATTTT. Translation gives CASSLPDRTGSGNTIYF.

This clone is a singleton in its sample. The CDR3 protein is CASSLPSGTPGETQYF. The CDR3 coding sequence is TGTGCCAGCAGCTTGCCTAGCGGTACCCCTGGAGAGACCCAGTACTTC. V usage is TRBV5-6 and J usage is TRBJ2-5, with TRBD2 matching 7 bases. Germline V gives CDR1 SGHDT, CDR2 YYEEEE. This CDR3 spans 16 amino acids. The junction had 10 bases not matched to a gene; V was cut back by 1 base and J by 4 bases.

This rearrangement joins TRBV2 to TRBJ1-1; D not resolved. Germline CDR1 is SNHLY and CDR2 is FYNNEI. The CDR3 is 11 residues long. V shed 7 bases and J shed 1 base, with 4 bases lying between them. The CDR3 is CASTQNTEAFF. The CDR3 DNA reads as TGTGCCAGCACCCAGAACACTGAAGCTTTCTTT. The full variable domain, completed using reference TRBV2 and TRBJ1-1, is EPEVTQTPSHQVTQMGQEVILRCVPISNHLYFYWYRQILGQKVEFLVSFYNNEISEKSEIFDDQFSVERPDGSNFTLKIRSTKLEDSAMYFCASTQNTEAFFGQGTRLTVV.

Here the CDR3 DNA reads TGTGCCAGCAGCCAAGCCGGGGGGGACATTCAGTACTTC. This encodes CASSQAGGDIQYF. J is TRBJ2-4 and V is TRBV14; 8 bases fit TRBD2. Per germline, CDR1 SGHDN and CDR2 FVKESK. The CDR3 is 13 amino acids. V lost 1 base to trimming and J lost 8 bases; unmatched junction nucleotides: 1.

The J gene is TRBJ2-3, the V gene TRBV5-6; 9 positions match TRBD1. The germline V gene has CDR1 SGHDT and CDR2 YYEEEE. The V gene end was trimmed by 4 bases and the J gene end by 6 bases; junction bases not matched to a gene: 12. The CDR3 loop spans 16 amino acids. In DNA form, the CDR3 reads TGTGCCAGCAGCGACGGGACAGGGAGTCTGTGGGATACGCAGTATTTT. As protein: CASSDGTGSLWDTQYF.